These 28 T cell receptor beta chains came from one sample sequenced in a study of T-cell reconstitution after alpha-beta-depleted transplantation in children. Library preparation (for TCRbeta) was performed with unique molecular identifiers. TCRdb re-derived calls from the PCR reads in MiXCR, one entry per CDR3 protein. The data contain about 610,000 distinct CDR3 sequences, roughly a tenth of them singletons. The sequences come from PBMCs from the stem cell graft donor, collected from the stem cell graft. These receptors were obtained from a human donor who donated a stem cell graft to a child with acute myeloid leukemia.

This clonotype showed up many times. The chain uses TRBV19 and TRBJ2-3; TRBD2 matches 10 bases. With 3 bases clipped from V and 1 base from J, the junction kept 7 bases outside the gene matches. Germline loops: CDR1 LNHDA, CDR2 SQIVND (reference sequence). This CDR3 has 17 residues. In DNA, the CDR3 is TGTGCCAGTAGTATGGTCATAGCGGGAGGACGCACAGATACGCAGTATTTT. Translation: CASSMVIAGGRTDTQYF.

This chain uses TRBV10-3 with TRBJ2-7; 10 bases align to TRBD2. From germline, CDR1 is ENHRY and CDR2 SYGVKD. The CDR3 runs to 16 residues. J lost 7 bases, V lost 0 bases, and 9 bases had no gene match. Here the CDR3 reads CAISESKGTSVGEQYF. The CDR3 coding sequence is TGTGCCATCAGTGAGTCGAAGGGGACTAGCGTGGGGGAGCAGTACTTC.

Here the CDR3 DNA reads TGTGCCAGCAGTTACGCCGACAGGGGACGAAATCAGCCCCAGCATTTT. It is translated as CASSYADRGRNQPQHF. J is TRBJ1-5 and V is TRBV6-2 or TRBV6-3; 8 bases match TRBD1. J gave up 4 bases and V 2 bases, and 7 bases lay outside the gene matches. Germline V gene lookup returns CDR1 MNHEY and CDR2 SVGEGT. The CDR3 has 16 residues.

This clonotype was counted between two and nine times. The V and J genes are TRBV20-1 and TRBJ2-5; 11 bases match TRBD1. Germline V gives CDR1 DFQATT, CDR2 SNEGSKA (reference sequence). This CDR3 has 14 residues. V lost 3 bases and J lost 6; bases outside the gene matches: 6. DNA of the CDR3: TGCAGTGCTAGTGGGACAGGGGGGGAGAAGACCCAGTACTTC. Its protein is CSASGTGGEKTQYF.

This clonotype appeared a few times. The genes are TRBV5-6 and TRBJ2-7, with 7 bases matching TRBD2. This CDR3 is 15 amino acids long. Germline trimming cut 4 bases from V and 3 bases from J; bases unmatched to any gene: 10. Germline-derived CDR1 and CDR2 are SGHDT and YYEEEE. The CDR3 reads CASSLSGNPLYEQYF. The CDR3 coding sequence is TGTGCCAGCAGCCTGAGCGGGAACCCTCTCTACGAGCAGTACTTC. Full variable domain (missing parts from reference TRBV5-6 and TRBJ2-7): DAGVTQSPTHLIKTRGQQVTLRCSPKSGHDTVSWYQQALGQGPQFIFQYYEEEERQRGNFPDRFSGHQFPNYSSELNVNALLLGDSALYLCASSLSGNPLYEQYFGPGTRLTVT.

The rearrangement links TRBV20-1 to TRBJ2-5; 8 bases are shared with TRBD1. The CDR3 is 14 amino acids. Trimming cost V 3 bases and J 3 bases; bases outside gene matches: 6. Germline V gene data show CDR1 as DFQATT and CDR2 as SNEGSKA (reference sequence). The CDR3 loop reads CSASPGQEKETQYF. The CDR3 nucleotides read TGCAGTGCTAGCCCGGGACAGGAAAAAGAGACCCAGTACTTC.

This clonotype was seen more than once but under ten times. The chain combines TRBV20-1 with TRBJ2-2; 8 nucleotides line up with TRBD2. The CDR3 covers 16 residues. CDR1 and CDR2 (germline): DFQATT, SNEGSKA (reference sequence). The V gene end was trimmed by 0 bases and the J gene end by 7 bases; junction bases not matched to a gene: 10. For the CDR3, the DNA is TGCAGTGCTAGAGATAGTGAGCGGGAGATCGTCGGGGAGCTGTTTTTT. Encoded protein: CSARDSEREIVGELFF.

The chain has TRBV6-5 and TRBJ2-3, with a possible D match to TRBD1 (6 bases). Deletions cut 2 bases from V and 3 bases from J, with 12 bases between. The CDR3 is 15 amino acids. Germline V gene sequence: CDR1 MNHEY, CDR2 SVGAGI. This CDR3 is CASSYESTGTDTQYF. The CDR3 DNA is TGTGCCAGCAGTTACGAGTCAACAGGGACAGATACGCAGTATTTT.

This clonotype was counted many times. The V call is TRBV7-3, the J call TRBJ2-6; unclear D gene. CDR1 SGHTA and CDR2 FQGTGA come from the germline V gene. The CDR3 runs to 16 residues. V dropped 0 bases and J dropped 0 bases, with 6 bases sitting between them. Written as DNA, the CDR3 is TGTGCCAGCAGCTTAACGCTTGGCTCTGGGGCCAACGTCCTGACTTTC. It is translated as CASSLTLGSGANVLTF.

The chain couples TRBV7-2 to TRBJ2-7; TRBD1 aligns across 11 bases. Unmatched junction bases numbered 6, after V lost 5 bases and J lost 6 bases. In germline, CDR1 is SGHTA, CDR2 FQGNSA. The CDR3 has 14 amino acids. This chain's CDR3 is CASSQPGTGGEQYF. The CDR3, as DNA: TGTGCCAGCAGCCAACCCGGGACAGGGGGCGAGCAGTACTTC.

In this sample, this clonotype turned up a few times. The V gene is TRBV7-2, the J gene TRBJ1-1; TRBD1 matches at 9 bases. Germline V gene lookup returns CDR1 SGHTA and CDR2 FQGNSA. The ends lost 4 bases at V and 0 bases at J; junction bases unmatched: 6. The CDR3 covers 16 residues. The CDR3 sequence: CASSWTGASVNTEAFF. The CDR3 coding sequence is TGTGCCAGCAGCTGGACAGGGGCATCCGTGAACACTGAAGCTTTCTTT.

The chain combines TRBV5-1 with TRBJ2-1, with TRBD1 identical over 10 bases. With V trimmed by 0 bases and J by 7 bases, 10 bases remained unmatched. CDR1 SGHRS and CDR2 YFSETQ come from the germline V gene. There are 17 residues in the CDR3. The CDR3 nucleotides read TGCGCCAGCAGCTTGGCCGTACGGGACAGGGGAGTGAATGAGCAGTTCTTC. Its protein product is CASSLAVRDRGVNEQFF.

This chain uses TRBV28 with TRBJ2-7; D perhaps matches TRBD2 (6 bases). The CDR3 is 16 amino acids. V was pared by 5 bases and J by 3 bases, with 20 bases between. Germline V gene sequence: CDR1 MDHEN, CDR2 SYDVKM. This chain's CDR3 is CASSESSGDSYYEQYF. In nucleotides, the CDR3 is TGTGCCAGCAGTGAATCCTCCGGGGACTCTTACTACGAGCAGTACTTC.

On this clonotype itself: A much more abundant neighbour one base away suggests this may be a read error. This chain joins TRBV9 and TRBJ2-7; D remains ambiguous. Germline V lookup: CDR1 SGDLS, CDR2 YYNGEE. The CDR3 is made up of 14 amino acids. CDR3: CASSVAQSSYEHYF. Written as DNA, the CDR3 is TGTGCCAGCAGCGTAGCCCAGTCAAGCTACGAGCACTACTTC.

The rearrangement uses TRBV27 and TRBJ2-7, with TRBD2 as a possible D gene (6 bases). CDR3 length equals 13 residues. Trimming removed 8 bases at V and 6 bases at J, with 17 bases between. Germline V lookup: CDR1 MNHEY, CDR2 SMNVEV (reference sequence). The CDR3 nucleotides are TGTGCCAGCCCCGCTCGGACTACCCGCGAGCAGTACTTC. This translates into CASPARTTREQYF.

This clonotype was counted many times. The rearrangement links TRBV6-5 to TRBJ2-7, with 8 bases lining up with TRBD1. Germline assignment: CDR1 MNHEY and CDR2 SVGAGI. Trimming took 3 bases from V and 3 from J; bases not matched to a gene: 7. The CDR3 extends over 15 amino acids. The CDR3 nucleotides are TGTGCCAGCAGTTATTCCAGGGGGCGGAACTACGAGCAGTACTTC. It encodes CASSYSRGRNYEQYF.

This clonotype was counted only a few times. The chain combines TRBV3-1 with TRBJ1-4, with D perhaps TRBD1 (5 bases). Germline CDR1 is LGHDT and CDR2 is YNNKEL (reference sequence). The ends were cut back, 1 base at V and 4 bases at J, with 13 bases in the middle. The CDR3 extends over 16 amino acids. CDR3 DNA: TGTGCCAGCAGCCAAGTGTTCAGGGCCCTTAATGAAAAACTGTTTTTT. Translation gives CASSQVFRALNEKLFF.

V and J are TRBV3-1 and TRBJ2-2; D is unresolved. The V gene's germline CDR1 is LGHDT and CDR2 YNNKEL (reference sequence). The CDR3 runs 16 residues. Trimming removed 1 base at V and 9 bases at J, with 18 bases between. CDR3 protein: CASSQVGGSSSRELFF. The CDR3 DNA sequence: TGTGCCAGCAGCCAAGTGGGTGGTTCCTCTTCCCGGGAGCTGTTTTTT.

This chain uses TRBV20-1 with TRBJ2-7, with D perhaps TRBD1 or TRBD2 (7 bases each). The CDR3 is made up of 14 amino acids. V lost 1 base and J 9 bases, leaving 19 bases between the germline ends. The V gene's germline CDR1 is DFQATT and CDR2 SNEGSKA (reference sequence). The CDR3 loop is CSARAPGQPGGQYF. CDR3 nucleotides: TGCAGTGCTAGAGCTCCGGGACAGCCGGGGGGGCAGTACTTC.

The CDR3 protein is CASSSRHFPGPREYGYTF. The CDR3 nucleotides read TGTGCCAGCAGCTCGCGGCACTTCCCGGGACCCCGGGAGTACGGCTACACCTTC. The chain couples TRBV5-4 to TRBJ1-2; tentative D call: TRBD1 (5 bases). This CDR3 spans 18 amino acids. The germline gives CDR1 SGHNT, CDR2 YYREEE (reference sequence). The ends were cut back, 3 bases at V and 8 bases at J, with 29 bases in the middle. Based on the CDR3 plus reference TRBV5-4 and TRBJ1-2, the full variable domain is ETGVTQSPTHLIKTRGQQVTLRCSSQSGHNTVSWYQQALGQGPQFIFQYYREEENGRGNFPPRFSGLQFPNYSSELNVNALELDDSALYLCASSSRHFPGPREYGYTFGSGTRLTVV.

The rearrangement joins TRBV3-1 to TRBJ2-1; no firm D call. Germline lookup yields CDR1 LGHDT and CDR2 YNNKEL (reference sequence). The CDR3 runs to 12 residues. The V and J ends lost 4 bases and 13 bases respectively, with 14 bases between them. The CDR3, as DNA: TGTGCCAGCAGCCTTGGCAGAGGTGGACAGTTCTTC. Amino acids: CASSLGRGGQFF.

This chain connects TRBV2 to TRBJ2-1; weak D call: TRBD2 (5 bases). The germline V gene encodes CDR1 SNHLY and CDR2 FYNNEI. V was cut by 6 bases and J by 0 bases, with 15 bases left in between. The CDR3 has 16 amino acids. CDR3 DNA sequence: TGTGCCAGCAGATTCGGACTGGGGAGCTCCTACAATGAGCAGTTCTTC. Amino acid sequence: CASRFGLGSSYNEQFF.

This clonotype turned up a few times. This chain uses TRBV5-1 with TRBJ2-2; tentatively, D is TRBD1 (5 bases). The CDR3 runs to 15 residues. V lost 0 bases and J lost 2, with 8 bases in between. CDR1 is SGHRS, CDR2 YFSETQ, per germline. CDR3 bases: TGCGCCAGCAGCTTGGGGACAATCAACACCGGGGAGCTGTTTTTT. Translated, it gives CASSLGTINTGELFF.

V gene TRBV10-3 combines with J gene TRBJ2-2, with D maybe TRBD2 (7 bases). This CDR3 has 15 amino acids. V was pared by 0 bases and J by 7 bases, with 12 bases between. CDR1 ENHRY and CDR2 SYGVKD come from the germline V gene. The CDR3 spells CAISESGGRLGELFF. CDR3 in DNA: TGTGCCATCAGTGAGTCGGGGGGGCGCCTCGGGGAGCTGTTTTTT.

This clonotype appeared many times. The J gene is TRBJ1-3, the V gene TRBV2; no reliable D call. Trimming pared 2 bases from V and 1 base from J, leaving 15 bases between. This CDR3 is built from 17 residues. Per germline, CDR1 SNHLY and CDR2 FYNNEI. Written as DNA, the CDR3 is TGTGCCAGCAGTGAATTACGAAGAGCTTTTTCTGGAAACACCATATATTTT. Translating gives CASSELRRAFSGNTIYF.

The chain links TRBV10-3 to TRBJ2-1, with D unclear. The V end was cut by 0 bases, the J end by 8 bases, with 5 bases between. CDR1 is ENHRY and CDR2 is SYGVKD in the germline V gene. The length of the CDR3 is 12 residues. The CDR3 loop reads CAISESIYEQFF. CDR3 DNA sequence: TGTGCCATCAGTGAGTCGATATATGAGCAGTTCTTC.

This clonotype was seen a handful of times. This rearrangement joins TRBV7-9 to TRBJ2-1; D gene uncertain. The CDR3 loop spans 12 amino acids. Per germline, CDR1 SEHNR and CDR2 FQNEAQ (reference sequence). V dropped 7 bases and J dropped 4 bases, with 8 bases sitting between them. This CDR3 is CASTSTYNEQFF. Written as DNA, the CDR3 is TGTGCCAGCACCTCGACTTACAATGAGCAGTTCTTC. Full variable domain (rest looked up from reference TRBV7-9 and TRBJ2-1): DTGVSQNPRHKITKRGQNVTFRCDPISEHNRLYWYRQTLGQGPEFLTYFQNEAQLEKSRLLSDRFSAERPKGSFSTLEIQRTEQGDSAMYLCASTSTYNEQFFGPGTRLTVL.

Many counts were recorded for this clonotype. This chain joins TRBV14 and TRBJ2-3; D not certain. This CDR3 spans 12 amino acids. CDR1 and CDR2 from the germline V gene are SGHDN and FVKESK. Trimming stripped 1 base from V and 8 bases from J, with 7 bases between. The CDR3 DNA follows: TGTGCCAGCAGCCAAGCCCACATTACGCAGTATTTT. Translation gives CASSQAHITQYF.